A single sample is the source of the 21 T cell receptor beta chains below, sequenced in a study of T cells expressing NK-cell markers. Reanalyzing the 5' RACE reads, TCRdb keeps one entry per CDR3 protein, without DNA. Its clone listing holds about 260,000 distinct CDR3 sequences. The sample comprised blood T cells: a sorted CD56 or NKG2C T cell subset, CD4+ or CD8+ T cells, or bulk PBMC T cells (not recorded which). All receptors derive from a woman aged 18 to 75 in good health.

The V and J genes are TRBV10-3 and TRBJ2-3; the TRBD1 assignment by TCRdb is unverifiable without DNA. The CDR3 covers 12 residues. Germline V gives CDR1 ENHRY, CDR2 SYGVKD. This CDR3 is CAIKGGQDTQYF.

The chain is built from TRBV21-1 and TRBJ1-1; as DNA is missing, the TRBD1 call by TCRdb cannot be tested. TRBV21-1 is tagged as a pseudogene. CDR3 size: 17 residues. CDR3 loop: CASSTKTGSGMNTEAFF.

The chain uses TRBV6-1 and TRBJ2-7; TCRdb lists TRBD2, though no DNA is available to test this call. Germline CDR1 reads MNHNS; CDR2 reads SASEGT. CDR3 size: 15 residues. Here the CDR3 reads CASSRTRALLNEQYF.

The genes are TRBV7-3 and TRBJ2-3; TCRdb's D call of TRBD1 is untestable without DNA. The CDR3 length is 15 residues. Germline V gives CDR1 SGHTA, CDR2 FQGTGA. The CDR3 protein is CASSLRGRSTDTQYF.

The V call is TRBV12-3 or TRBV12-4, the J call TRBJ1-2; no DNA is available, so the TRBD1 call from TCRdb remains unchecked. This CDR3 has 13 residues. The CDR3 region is CASRRTGAYGYTF.

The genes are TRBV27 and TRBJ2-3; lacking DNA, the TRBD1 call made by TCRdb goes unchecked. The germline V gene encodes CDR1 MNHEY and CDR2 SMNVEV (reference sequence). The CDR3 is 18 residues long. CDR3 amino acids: CASSSLWGTKTSTDTQYF.

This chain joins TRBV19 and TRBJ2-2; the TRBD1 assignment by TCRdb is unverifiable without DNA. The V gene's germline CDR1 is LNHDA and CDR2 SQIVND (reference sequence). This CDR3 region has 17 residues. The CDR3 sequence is CASSAMGVTGNTGELFF.

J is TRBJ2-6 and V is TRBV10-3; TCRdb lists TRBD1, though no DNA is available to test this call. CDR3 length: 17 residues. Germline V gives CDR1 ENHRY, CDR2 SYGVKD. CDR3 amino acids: CAIRPGQNPAGANVLTF.

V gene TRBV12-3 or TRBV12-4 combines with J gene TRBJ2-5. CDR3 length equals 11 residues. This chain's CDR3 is CASSFGETQYF.

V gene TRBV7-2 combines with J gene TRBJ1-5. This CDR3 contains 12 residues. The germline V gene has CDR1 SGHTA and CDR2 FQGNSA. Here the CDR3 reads CASSSPGSAQHF.

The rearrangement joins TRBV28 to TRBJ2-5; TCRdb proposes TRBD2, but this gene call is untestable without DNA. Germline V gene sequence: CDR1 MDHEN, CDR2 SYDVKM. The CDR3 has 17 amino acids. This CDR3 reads CASSSGLAGGPRETQYF.

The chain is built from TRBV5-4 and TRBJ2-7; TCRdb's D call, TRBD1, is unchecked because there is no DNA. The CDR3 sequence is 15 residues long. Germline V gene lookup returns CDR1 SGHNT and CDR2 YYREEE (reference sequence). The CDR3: CASSDAGQGRYEQYF.

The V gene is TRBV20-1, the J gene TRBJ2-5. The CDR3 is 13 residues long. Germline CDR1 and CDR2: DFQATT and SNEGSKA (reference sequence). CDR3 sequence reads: CSAISRNQETQYF.

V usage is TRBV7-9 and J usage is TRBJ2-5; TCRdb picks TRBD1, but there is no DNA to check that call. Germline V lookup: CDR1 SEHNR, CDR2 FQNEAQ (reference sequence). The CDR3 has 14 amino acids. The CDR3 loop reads CASSSPGGSETQYF.

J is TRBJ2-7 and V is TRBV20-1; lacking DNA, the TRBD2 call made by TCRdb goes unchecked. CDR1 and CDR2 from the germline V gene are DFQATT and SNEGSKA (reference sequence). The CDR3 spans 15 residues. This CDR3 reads CSAPKTSGLTYEQYF.

This CDR3 is CASKGALSTNEKLFF. This chain connects TRBV7-2 to TRBJ1-4; the D gene TCRdb calls, TRBD1, cannot be checked with no DNA. Germline V gives CDR1 SGHTA, CDR2 FQGNSA. CDR3 length: 15 residues.

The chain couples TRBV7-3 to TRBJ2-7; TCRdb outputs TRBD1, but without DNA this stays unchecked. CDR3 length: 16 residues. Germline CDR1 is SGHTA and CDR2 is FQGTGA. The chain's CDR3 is CASSLEGTSNYYEQYF.

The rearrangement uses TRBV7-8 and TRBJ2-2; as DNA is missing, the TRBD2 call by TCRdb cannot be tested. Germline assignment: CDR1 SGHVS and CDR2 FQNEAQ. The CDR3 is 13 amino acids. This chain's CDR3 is CASSLWDSPELFF.

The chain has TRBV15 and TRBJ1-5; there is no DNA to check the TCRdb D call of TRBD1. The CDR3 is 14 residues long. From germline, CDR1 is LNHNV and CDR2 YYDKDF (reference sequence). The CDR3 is CATGDSYSNQPQHF. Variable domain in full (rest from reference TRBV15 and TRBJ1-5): DAMVIQNPRYQVTQFGKPVTLSCSQTLNHNVMYWYQQKSSQAPKLLFHYYDKDFNNEADTPDNFQSRRPNTSFCFLDIRSPGLGDTAMYLCATGDSYSNQPQHFGDGTRLSIL.

This CDR3 is CASSFGLFSSYNEQFF. The chain joins TRBV7-8 to TRBJ2-1. This CDR3 has 16 amino acids. Germline CDR1 is SGHVS and CDR2 is FQNEAQ.

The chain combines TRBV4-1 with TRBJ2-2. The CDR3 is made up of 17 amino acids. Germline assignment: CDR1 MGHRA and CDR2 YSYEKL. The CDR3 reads CASSQVNLGFDTGELFF.